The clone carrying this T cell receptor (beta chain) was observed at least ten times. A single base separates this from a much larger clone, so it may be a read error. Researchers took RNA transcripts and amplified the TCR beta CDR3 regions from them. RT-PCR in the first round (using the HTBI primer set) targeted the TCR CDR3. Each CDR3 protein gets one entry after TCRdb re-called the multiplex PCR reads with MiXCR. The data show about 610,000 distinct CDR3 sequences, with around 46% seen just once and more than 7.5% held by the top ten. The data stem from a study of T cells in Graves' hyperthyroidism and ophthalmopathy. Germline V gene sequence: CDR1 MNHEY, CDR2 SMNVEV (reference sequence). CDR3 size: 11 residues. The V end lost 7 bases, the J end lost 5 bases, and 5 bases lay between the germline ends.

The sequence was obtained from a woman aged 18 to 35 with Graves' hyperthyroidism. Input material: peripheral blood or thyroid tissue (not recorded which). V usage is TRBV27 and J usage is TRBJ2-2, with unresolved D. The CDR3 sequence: CASTQTGELFF. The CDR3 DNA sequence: TGTGCCAGCACCCAGACCGGGGAGCTGTTTTTT.